This entry features one TCR beta chain sequence. Antigen: not known. 13 Jbeta primers and 60 Vbeta primers were used for the PCR. In the authors' workflow: Around 9.9 million shared chains were among the roughly 80 million unique TCR beta chains that a later analysis counted. Sequenced by immunoSEQ multiplex PCR; TCRdb stores in-frame clones only, minus some. V, J and clone size are those of that table, while D and trimming were read from the DNA. This repertoire shows under 110,000 clones, roughly 74% found once; its top ten account for 1.5% to 2%. The data derive from a study of cytomegalovirus exposure and HLA in healthy donors. Study results and limitations: Researchers reported in a later analysis that a missense DCLRE1C variant was tied to TCR beta V- and J-gene trimming. Sequencing had likely introduced a cluster of highly shared sequence variants as an artifact. Some V segments, TRBV6-2 and TRBV6-3 among them, were indistinguishable and were therefore excluded.

CDR1 and CDR2 (germline): LGHNA, YSLEER. The CDR3 runs to 15 residues. Trimming cost V 3 bases and J 2 bases; bases outside gene matches: 5. The genes are TRBV4-3 and TRBJ2-7, with 9 nucleotides matching TRBD1. The sample consisted of PBMCs. The TCR was taken from a woman between 40 and 55 years old in good health and CMV-seronegative. The CDR3 region is CASSQSDRGAYEQYF. CDR3 DNA sequence: TGCGCCAGCAGCCAGTCAGACAGGGGGGCCTACGAGCAGTACTTC.